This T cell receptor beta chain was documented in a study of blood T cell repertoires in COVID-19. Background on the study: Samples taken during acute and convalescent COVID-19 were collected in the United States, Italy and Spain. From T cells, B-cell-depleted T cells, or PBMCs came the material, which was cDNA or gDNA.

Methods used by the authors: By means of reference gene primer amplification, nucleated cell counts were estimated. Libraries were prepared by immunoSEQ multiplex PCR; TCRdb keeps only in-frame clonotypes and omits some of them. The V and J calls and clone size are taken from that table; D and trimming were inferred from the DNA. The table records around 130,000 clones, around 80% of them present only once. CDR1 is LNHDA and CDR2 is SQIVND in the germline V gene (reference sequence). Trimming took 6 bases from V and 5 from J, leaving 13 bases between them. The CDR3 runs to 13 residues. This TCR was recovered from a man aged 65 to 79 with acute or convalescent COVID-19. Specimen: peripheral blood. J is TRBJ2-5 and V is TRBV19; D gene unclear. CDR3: CASSPSVMETQYF. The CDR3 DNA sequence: TGTGCCAGTAGCCCGAGTGTGATGGAGACCCAGTACTTC.